The entry below describes one T cell receptor beta chain. What antigen it recognizes has not been identified. Base-call qualities are not available, and no considerably larger clone is one nucleotide away. This sample is part of a study of T cell responses to AZD1222 COVID-19 vaccine (dated by TCRdb to the early 2020s). Background on the whole study: TCR sequencing covered fewer than 250 trial participants: 207 given two doses of AZD1222 and 26 given two doses of MenACWY control vaccine. Trial participants were enrolled into age subgroups of 18-55, 56-69 and 70-plus years, which contained approximately 150, 28 and 58 TCR-sequenced participants, respectively. General findings and caveats noted by the study authors: After two AZD1222 doses, both the breadth and the depth of spike-specific TCRs were significantly higher than at day 0 and than in MenACWY recipients. In the small 56-69-year group, the increase in depth fell short of significance, most likely because of low power. Because no day 14 peak-response samples were available, repertoires were characterized only after the peak T cell response. CD4 TCRs associated with the vaccine covered the entire spike protein, and the dominant responses were in regions 160-218 and 743-854. Nearly half of unique spike-specific TCRs reportedly recognized epitopes outside regions mutated in the B.1.351 and B.1.1.7 variants. Participants were mostly white British, with more females than males. The authors suggested clonal diversity may have been underestimated. Only five or six AZD1222 recipients were SARS-CoV-2 seropositive at baseline, limiting conclusions about previously exposed vaccinees.

Including cysteine and phenylalanine, the CDR3 has 16 amino acids. Of all the DNA, just the CDR3 is kept, 48 bases in frame from base 1. As encoded in the germline V gene, CDR1 is MDHEN while CDR2 is SYDVKM. V gives up 6 bases and J gives up 6 bases, and the segment between their germline ends measures 21 bases. The CDR3 regions of human TCRbeta chains were subjected to immunosequencing. On the study's bioinformatics: TCRs in the repertoires were compared against a reference library of SARS-CoV-2-specific TCRs that had been generated with the MIRA antigen-specificity platform. Breadth was defined as the fraction of unique TCRs that were SARS-CoV-2-associated, and depth was defined as the fraction of total T cells that were SARS-CoV-2-associated. Using the MIRA data, each spike-specific TCR was assigned both to the spike region to which the TCR was reactive and to a CD4 or CD8 class. Log10-transformed breadth and depth values were compared by one-way ANOVA with Sidak's multiple comparisons tests. Here the immuneACCESS table is served through TCRdb, limited to in-frame sequences with V and J called. Missing clones are a known gap in these copies; in checked studies unresolved V genes cover under half, and the rest lacks a known reason. D and trimming come from the DNA, and the V and J calls and clone size come from that table. The sample table shows 70,000 to 95,000 clones, and 75% to 95% are seen once. The ten largest clones represent 9.5% to 13% of the sample.

The sample's time point label, decoded: about 28 days (+/-7) after the second vaccine dose. AZD1222 recipients whose second dose came at about 4 weeks and those whose second dose came at about 12 weeks were combined into one group, since spike-specific TCR depth and breadth did not differ between the two schedules. Vaccinee samples came from UK trials COV001 and COV002, including a single-blind randomized controlled phase 2/3 trial of AZD1222 (ChAdOx1 nCoV-19) in healthy adults. For TCRbeta chain sequencing, PBMC samples from trial participants were taken at day 0 and at day 28 after the second dose.

This TCR was recovered from an adult who received the AZD1222 COVID-19 vaccine. The sequenced sample was peripheral blood, obtained 28 days after the second AZD1222 dose. The chain is assembled from TRBV28 and TRBJ1-5; too little of a D gene remains to name it. The CDR3 region has the sequence CASSPPEHYGAQPQHF. In nucleotide form, the sequence is TGTGCCAGCAGCCCTCCGGAACACTACGGTGCTCAGCCCCAGCATTTT.